The clone carrying this TCR beta chain was recorded at least ten times. Antigen: not known. The entry originates in a study of shared clonotypes between healthy human individuals. Study results and caveats: Approximately 5% was the fraction of naive CD4 clonotypes found shared across several donors. Clonotypes not shared had lower generation probabilities than those common to all four donors.

This table comes from immunoSEQ multiplex PCR, and its TCRdb copy is limited to in-frame clones, with some not included. Of over 95,000 clones listed, around 73% are singletons. Losses at the gene ends were 5 bases for V and 1 base for J; bases not matched to a gene: 10. This CDR3 is built from 18 residues. CDR1 LNHNV and CDR2 YYDKDF come from the germline V gene (reference sequence). The chain recombines TRBV15 with TRBJ2-6; TRBD1 matches 8 bases. The TCR comes from a woman in her thirties in good health. The sequenced sample was memory CD8+ T cells sorted from blood. Subset noted: CD45RO+ cells pooled with CCR7-negative TemRA cells. CDR3: CATSPLGQGGSGANVLTF. Here the CDR3 DNA reads TGTGCCACCAGCCCACTCGGACAGGGCGGATCTGGGGCCAACGTCCTGACTTTC.